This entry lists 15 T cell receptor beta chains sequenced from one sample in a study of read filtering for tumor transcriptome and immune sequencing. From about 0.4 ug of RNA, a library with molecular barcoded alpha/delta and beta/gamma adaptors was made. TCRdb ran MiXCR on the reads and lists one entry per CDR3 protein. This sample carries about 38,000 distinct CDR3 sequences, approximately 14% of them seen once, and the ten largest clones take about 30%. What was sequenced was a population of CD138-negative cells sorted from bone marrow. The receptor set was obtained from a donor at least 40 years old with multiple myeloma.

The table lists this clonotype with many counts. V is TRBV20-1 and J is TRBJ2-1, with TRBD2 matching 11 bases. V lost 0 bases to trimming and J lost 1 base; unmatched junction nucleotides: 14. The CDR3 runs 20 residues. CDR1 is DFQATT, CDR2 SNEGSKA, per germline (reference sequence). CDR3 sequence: CSARDVRGLAVQGSYNEQFF. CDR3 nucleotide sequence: TGCAGTGCTAGAGATGTTCGGGGACTAGCGGTACAAGGGTCCTACAATGAGCAGTTCTTC.

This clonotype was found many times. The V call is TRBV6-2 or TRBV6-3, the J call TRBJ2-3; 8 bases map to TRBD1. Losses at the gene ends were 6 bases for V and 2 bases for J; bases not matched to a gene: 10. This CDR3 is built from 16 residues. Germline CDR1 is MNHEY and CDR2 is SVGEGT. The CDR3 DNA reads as TGTGCCAGCAGACCCGGGACAGGCGGACCCACAGATACGCAGTATTTT. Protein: CASRPGTGGPTDTQYF.

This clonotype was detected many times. The CDR3 coding sequence is TGTGCCCATCAGGGGGCCTGGGGCAATCAGCCCCAGCATTTT. Its protein product is CAHQGAWGNQPQHF. The genes are TRBV28 and TRBJ1-5; 8 bases line up with TRBD1. The CDR3 spans 14 residues. CDR1 is MDHEN, CDR2 SYDVKM, per germline. The V gene end was trimmed by 11 bases and the J gene end by 2 bases; junction bases not matched to a gene: 8.

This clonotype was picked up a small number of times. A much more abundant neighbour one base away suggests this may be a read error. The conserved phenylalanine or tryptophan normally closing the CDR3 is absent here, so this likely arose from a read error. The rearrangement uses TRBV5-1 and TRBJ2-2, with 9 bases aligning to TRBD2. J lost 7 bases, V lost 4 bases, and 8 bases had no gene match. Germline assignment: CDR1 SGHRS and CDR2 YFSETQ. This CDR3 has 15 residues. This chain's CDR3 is CASSGSSGNGGELFL. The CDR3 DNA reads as TGCGCCAGCAGCGGTTCTAGCGGGAACGGCGGGGAGCTGTTTCTT.

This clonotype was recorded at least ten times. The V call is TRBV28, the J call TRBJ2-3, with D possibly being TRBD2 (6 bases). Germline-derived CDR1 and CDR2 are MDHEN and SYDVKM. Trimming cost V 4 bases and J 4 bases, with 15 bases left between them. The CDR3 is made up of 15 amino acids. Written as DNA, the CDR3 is TGTGCCAGCAGTTCACCTAGCGTTGGCGCAGATACGCAGTATTTT. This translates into CASSSPSVGADTQYF.

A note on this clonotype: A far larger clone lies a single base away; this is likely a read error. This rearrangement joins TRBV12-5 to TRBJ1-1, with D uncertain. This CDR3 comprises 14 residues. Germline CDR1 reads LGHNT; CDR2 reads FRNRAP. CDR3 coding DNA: TGTGCCAGCAGCCCCTCGGCCGCGAACACTGAAGCTTTCTTT. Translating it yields CASSPSAANTEAFF.

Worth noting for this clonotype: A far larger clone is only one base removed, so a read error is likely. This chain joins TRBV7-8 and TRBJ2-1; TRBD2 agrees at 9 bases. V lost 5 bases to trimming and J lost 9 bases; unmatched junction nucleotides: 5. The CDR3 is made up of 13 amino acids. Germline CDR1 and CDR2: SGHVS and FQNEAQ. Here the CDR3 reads CASSVEAGGEQFF. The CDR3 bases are TGTGCCAGCAGCGTAGAAGCGGGAGGTGAGCAGTTCTTC.

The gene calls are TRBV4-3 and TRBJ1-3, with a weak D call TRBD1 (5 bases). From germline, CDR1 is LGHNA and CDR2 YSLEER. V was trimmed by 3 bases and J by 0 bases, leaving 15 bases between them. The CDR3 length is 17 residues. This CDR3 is CASSHELTVHSGNTIYF. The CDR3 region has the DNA TGCGCCAGCAGCCACGAATTGACAGTTCACTCTGGAAACACCATATATTTT.

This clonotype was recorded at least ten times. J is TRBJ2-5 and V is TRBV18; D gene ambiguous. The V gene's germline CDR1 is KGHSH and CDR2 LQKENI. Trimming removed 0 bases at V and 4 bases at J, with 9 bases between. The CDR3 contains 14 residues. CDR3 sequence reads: CASSPPLSSETQYF. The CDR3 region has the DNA TGTGCCAGCTCACCACCGCTATCTTCAGAGACCCAGTACTTC.

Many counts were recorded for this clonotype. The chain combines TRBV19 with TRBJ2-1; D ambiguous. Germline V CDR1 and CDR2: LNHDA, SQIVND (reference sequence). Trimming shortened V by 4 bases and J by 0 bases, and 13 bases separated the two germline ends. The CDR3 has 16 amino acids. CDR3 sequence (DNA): TGTGCCAGTAGTACGCAGGTGTCCTCCTCCTACAATGAGCAGTTCTTC. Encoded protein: CASSTQVSSSYNEQFF. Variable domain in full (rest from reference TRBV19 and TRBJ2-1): DGGITQSPKYLFRKEGQNVTLSCEQNLNHDAMYWYRQDPGQGLRLIYYSQIVNDFQKGDIAEGYSVSREKKESFPLTVTSAQKNPTAFYLCASSTQVSSSYNEQFFGPGTRLTVL.

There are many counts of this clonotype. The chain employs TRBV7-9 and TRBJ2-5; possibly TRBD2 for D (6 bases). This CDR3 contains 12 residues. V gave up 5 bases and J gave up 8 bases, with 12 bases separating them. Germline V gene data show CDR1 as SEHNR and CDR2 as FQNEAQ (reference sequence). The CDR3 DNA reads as TGTGCCAGCAGCCCGATGGGGACTACCCAGTACTTC. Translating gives CASSPMGTTQYF.

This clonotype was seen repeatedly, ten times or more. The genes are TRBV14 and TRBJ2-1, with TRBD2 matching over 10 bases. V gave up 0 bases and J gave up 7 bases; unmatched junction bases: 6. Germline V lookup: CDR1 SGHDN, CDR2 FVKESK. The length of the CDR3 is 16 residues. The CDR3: CASSQDASGRSNEQFF. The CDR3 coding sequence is TGTGCCAGCAGCCAAGATGCTAGCGGGAGAAGTAATGAGCAGTTCTTC.

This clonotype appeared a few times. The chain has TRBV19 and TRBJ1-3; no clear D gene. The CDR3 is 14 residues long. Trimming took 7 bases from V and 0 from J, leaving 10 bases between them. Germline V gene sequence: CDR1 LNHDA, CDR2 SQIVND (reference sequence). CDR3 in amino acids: CASTGSTSGNTIYF. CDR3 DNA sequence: TGTGCCAGTACCGGATCCACCTCTGGAAACACCATATATTTT.

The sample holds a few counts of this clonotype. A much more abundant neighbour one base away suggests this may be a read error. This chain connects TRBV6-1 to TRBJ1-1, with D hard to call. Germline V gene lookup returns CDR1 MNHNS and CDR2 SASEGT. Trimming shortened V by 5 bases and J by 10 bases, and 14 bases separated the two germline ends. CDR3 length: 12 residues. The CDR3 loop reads CASSNAIERAFF. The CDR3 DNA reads TGTGCCAGCAGTAACGCAATAGAGCGAGCTTTCTTT.

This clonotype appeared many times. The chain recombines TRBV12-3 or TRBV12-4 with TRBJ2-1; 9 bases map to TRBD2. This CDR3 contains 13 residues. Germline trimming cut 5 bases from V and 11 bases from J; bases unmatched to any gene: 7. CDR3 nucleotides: TGTGCCAGCAGTCCAGTGACTAGCGGCCAGCAGTTCTTC. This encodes CASSPVTSGQQFF.